Following are 4 T cell receptor beta chains from one sample sequenced in a study of cytomegalovirus exposure and HLA in healthy donors. In the PCR, 60 Vbeta and 13 Jbeta primers were used. Produced via immunoSEQ multiplex PCR; TCRdb's table is partial and in-frame only. The table lists under 200,000 clones, about 75% of them singletons. Sequencing was done on a sample of PBMCs. The origin of the receptors is a middle-aged woman in good health and CMV-seropositive.

The chain couples TRBV7-9 to TRBJ2-5; 15 nucleotides match TRBD2. J gave up 1 base and V 5 bases, and 2 bases lay outside the gene matches. This CDR3 spans 16 amino acids. Per the germline V gene, CDR1 is SEHNR and CDR2 is FQNEAQ (reference sequence). The CDR3 loop is CASSGGLAGGQETQYF. CDR3 nucleotides: TGTGCCAGCAGCGGGGGACTAGCGGGAGGCCAAGAGACCCAGTACTTC.

The J gene is TRBJ1-6, the V gene TRBV7-2, with 7 positions matching TRBD1. V gave up 1 base and J gave up 4 bases; unmatched junction bases: 4. CDR1 and CDR2 (germline): SGHTA, FQGNSA. This CDR3 is 16 amino acids long. CDR3 residues: CASSLVGTVYNSPLHF. CDR3 DNA: TGTGCCAGCAGCTTAGTTGGGACAGTTTATAATTCACCCCTCCACTTT.

The chain carries TRBV30 and TRBJ2-1, with D maybe TRBD2 (7 bases). The V gene's germline CDR1 is GTSNPN and CDR2 SVGIG (reference sequence). The CDR3 runs 14 residues. V was cut by 5 bases and J by 7 bases, with 18 bases left in between. Here the CDR3 DNA reads TGTGCCTGGGGTACTAGCGTAGGGGGTAATGAGCAGTTCTTC. As protein: CAWGTSVGGNEQFF.

The chain carries TRBV9 and TRBJ2-7; TRBD2 aligns across 9 bases. Per the germline V gene, CDR1 is SGDLS and CDR2 is YYNGEE. CDR3 size: 15 residues. V gave up 3 bases and J gave up 0 bases; unmatched junction bases: 4. DNA for the CDR3: TGTGCCAGCAGCGGACTAGCGGAAAACTCCTACGAGCAGTACTTC. Its protein product is CASSGLAENSYEQYF.